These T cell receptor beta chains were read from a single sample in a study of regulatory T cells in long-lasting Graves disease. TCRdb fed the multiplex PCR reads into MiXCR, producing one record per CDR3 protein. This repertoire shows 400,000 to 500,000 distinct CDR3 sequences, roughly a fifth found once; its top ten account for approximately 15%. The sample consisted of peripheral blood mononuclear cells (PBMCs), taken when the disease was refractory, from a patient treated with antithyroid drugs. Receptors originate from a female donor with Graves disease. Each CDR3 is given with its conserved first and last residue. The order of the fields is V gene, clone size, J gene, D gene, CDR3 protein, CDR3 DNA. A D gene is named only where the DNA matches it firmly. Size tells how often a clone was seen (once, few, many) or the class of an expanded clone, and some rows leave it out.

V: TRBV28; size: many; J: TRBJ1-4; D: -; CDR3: CASSLDSLPKLFF; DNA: TGTGCCAGCAGTTTAGATTCCCTACCCAAACTGTTTTTT
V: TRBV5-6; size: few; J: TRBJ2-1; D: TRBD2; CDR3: CASSLVASGNSYNEQFF; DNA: TGTGCCAGCAGCTTGGTGGCTAGCGGGAACTCCTACAATGAGCAGTTCTTC
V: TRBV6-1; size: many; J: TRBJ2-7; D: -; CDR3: CASSERRITSYEQYF; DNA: TGTGCCAGCAGTGAAAGGCGGATAACCTCCTACGAGCAGTACTTC
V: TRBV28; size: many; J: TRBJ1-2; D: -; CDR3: CASSLSDRVNYGYTF; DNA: TGTGCCAGCAGTTTATCGGACAGAGTTAACTATGGCTACACCTTC
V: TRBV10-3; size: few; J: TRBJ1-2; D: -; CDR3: CAISERVENGYTF; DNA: TGTGCCATCAGTGAGAGGGTAGAGAATGGCTACACCTTC
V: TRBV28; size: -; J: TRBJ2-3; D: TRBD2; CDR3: CASSLRGGVGVDTQYF; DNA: TGTGCCAGCAGTTTACGGGGGGGCGTTGGTGTGGATACGCAGTATTTT
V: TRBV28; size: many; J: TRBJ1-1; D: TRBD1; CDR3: CASAEAQGARAEAFF; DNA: TGTGCCAGCGCTGAGGCGCAGGGGGCGAGGGCTGAAGCTTTCTTT
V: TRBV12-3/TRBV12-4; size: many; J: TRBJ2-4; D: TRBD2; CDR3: CASSAFGEGLGKNIQYF; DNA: TGTGCCAGCAGCGCGTTTGGGGAGGGCCTGGGCAAAAACATTCAGTACTTC
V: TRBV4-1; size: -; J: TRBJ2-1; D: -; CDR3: CASSQERAGKSGEQFF; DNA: TGCGCCAGCAGCCAAGAGAGAGCAGGGAAAAGTGGTGAGCAGTTCTTC
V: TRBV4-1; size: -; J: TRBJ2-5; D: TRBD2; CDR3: CASSQTGTSTETQYF; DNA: TGCGCCAGCAGCCAAACCGGGACTAGCACAGAGACCCAGTACTTC
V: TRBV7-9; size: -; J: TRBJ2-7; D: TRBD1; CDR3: CASRNFPGQGAYEQYF; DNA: TGTGCCAGCAGAAATTTCCCGGGACAGGGTGCCTACGAGCAGTACTTC